A selection of T cell receptor beta chains follows, all from one sample in a study of shared clonotypes between healthy human individuals. Sequencing used immunoSEQ multiplex PCR; TCRdb keeps in-frame clones, though not all of them. The repertoire holds more than 2 million clones, with 90% to 95% as singletons. Sequenced input: naive CD8+ T cells from PBMCs. Receptors originate from a man aged 18 to 29 in good health. Some clones in this sample may be carry-over from other donors' samples. Each CDR3 is given with its conserved first and last residue. D genes are given only for firm matches. Clone size, where shown, is once, few, many, or a class for clones that have expanded.

j_call	clone_size	d_call	v_call	cdr3_aa	cdr3_nt
TRBJ2-7	.	.	TRBV6-1	CASRGRNSYEQYF	TGTGCCAGCCGGGGGCGAAACTCCTACGAGCAGTACTTC
TRBJ2-2	.	.	TRBV11-2	CASSFRVTGELFF	TGTGCCAGCAGCTTCAGGGTGACCGGGGAGCTGTTTTTT
TRBJ2-7	.	.	TRBV11-2	CASSLRGRSYEQYF	TGTGCCAGCAGTTTGCGAGGACGGTCCTACGAGCAGTACTTC
TRBJ2-1	.	.	TRBV4-3	CASSPGVSNNEQFF	TGCGCCAGCAGCCCCGGAGTTTCAAACAATGAGCAGTTCTTC
TRBJ1-5	.	.	TRBV5-6	CASSFARGQPQHF	TGTGCCAGCAGCTTTGCACGGGGTCAGCCCCAGCATTTT
TRBJ2-7	.	TRBD1	TRBV14	CASSQDYRGSGEQYF	TGTGCCAGCAGCCAAGACTACAGGGGGAGTGGCGAGCAGTACTTC
TRBJ1-1	.	.	TRBV25-1	CASRAGRATEAFF	TGTGCCAGCAGGGCGGGGAGGGCAACTGAAGCTTTCTTT
TRBJ1-1	once	.	TRBV4-1	CASSQDRLGTEAFF	TGCGCCAGCAGCCAAGACAGGTTGGGGACTGAAGCTTTCTTT
TRBJ2-1	.	.	TRBV7-9	CASSPRGRGRDEQFF	TGTGCCAGCAGCCCCCGGGGCAGGGGAAGGGATGAGCAGTTCTTC
TRBJ1-5	.	.	TRBV7-8	CASSPPEGQPQHF	TGTGCCAGCAGCCCCCCGGAGGGTCAGCCCCAGCATTTT
TRBJ2-1	.	TRBD2	TRBV7-9	CASSLVGLYNEQFF	TGTGCCAGCAGCTTGGTGGGACTATACAATGAGCAGTTCTTC
TRBJ2-3	.	.	TRBV7-8	CASINRAHTDTQYF	TGTGCCAGCATCAATCGGGCACACACAGATACGCAGTATTTT
TRBJ1-4	.	.	TRBV7-6	CASSLGAPTTTNEKLFF	TGTGCCAGCAGCTTAGGGGCACCTACCACAACTAATGAAAAACTGTTTTTT
TRBJ2-3	.	TRBD2	TRBV4-1	CASAERASGRIGDTQYF	TGCGCCAGCGCCGAGCGGGCTAGCGGGAGGATAGGGGATACGCAGTATTTT
TRBJ2-1	.	TRBD1	TRBV27	CASSANRGSEQFF	TGTGCCAGCAGTGCCAACAGGGGGAGTGAGCAGTTCTTC
TRBJ2-7	.	TRBD2	TRBV2	CASKTSGKLYEQYF	TGTGCCAGCAAGACTAGCGGGAAACTCTACGAGCAGTACTTC
TRBJ1-4	.	TRBD1	TRBV7-3	CASSSGTGGENEKLFF	TGTGCCAGCAGCTCGGGGACAGGGGGCGAGAATGAAAAACTGTTTTTT
TRBJ2-5	.	TRBD2	TRBV19	CASSDSGSKETQYF	TGTGCCAGTAGTGATAGCGGGAGTAAAGAGACCCAGTACTTC
TRBJ2-1	.	TRBD2	TRBV13	CASSKAGEQFF	TGTGCCAGCAGCAAAGCGGGAGAGCAGTTCTTC
TRBJ2-1	.	TRBD2	TRBV4-3	CASSPRVVGLAGKRSSYNEQFF	TGCGCCAGCAGCCCAAGGGTGGTAGGACTAGCGGGCAAACGAAGCTCCTACAATGAGCAGTTCTTC
TRBJ2-7	.	.	TRBV2	CASSNYAELNEQYF	TGTGCCAGCAGTAACTACGCAGAATTAAACGAGCAGTACTTC
TRBJ2-7	.	.	TRBV5-6	CASSLRLAYEQYF	TGTGCCAGCAGCTTGCGGCTAGCCTACGAGCAGTACTTC
TRBJ1-6	.	TRBD1	TRBV2	CASLARGFNSPLHF	TGTGCCAGCTTAGCCAGGGGGTTTAATTCACCCCTCCACTTT
TRBJ2-1	.	TRBD2	TRBV11-2	CASRDASGSYNEQFF	TGTGCCAGCAGGGACGCTAGCGGCTCCTACAATGAGCAGTTCTTC
TRBJ2-2	.	TRBD1	TRBV6-1	CASSAGTGEWRTGELFF	TGTGCCAGCAGTGCCGGGACAGGGGAATGGAGGACCGGGGAGCTGTTTTTT
TRBJ2-7	.	TRBD2	TRBV6-6	CASSYLRDYSYEQYF	TGTGCCAGCAGTTACCTTCGGGACTACTCCTACGAGCAGTACTTC
TRBJ1-4	.	.	TRBV5-4	CASSLDRSNEKLFF	TGTGCCAGCAGCTTGGACAGGAGCAATGAAAAACTGTTTTTT
TRBJ2-1	.	TRBD2	TRBV27	CASSFSGGPLWGGEQFF	TGTGCCAGCAGTTTTTCGGGAGGGCCCCTTTGGGGCGGTGAGCAGTTCTTC
TRBJ2-5	.	.	TRBV11-2	CASRIRGETQYF	TGTGCCAGCAGAATAAGGGGAGAGACCCAGTACTTC
TRBJ2-1	.	TRBD2	TRBV11-2	CASSLTSGPYNEQFF	TGTGCCAGCAGCCTTACTAGCGGCCCCTACAATGAGCAGTTCTTC
TRBJ1-6	.	.	TRBV7-9	CASSFAGNSPLHF	TGTGCCAGCAGCTTTGCGGGGAATTCACCCCTCCACTTT
TRBJ1-1	.	.	TRBV6-5	CASSPTDGSGTEAFF	TGTGCCAGCAGCCCGACCGACGGGTCCGGTACTGAAGCTTTCTTT
TRBJ2-2	once	.	TRBV5-4	CASSFLTATGTGELFF	TGTGCCAGCAGCTTCCTGACAGCGACGGGCACCGGGGAGCTGTTTTTT
TRBJ2-3	few	TRBD2	TRBV9	CASSASGSTDTQYF	TGTGCCAGCAGCGCTAGCGGTAGCACAGATACGCAGTATTTT
TRBJ2-3	once	.	TRBV10-3	CAIRGDDTQYF	TGTGCCATCAGGGGGGACGATACGCAGTATTTT
TRBJ1-1	.	.	TRBV4-1	CASSQAIRQNTEAFF	TGCGCCAGCAGCCAAGCCATACGGCAGAACACTGAAGCTTTCTTT
TRBJ1-1	.	.	TRBV15	CATSSEQGNTEAFF	TGTGCCACCAGCAGCGAGCAGGGGAACACTGAAGCTTTCTTT
TRBJ2-5	.	.	TRBV5-5	CASSLGREETQYF	TGTGCCAGCAGCTTGGGCCGAGAAGAGACCCAGTACTTC
TRBJ2-1	.	TRBD2	TRBV9	CASSPFTSGKLNNEQFF	TGTGCCAGCAGCCCCTTTACTAGCGGTAAACTAAACAATGAGCAGTTCTTC
TRBJ2-1	.	.	TRBV19	CATLGVNNEQFF	TGTGCCACCCTCGGGGTTAACAATGAGCAGTTCTTC
TRBJ2-7	.	.	TRBV6-5	CASSYSWQGPPYEQYF	TGTGCCAGCAGTTACTCGTGGCAGGGACCCCCCTACGAGCAGTACTTC
TRBJ1-1	.	TRBD1	TRBV6-6	CASIEGRGLLNTEAFF	TGTGCCAGCATCGAAGGGAGGGGGCTATTGAACACTGAAGCTTTCTTT
TRBJ1-3	.	.	TRBV4-3	CASSQDKRFLSGNTIYF	TGCGCCAGCAGCCAAGATAAAAGATTCCTCTCTGGAAACACCATATATTTT
TRBJ2-7	once	TRBD2	TRBV4-2	CASSQEGPTSGNYEQYF	TGTGCCAGCAGCCAAGAAGGACCGACTAGCGGGAACTACGAGCAGTACTTC
TRBJ2-3	.	TRBD1	TRBV7-2	CASSSRDRGLGDTQYF	TGTGCCAGCAGCTCCCGGGACAGGGGGCTTGGGGATACGCAGTATTTT
TRBJ2-7	.	TRBD2	TRBV11-2	CASSLVHSGSSSEQYF	TGTGCCAGCAGCTTAGTCCATAGCGGGAGTTCATCCGAGCAGTACTTC
TRBJ2-7	.	TRBD1	TRBV7-9	CASSPGTGDAYEQYF	TGTGCCAGCAGCCCCGGGACAGGGGACGCCTACGAGCAGTACTTC
TRBJ2-7	.	TRBD2	TRBV10-1	CASSAGTRVEQYF	TGCGCCAGCAGTGCCGGGACTAGGGTCGAGCAGTACTTC
TRBJ2-3	.	TRBD2	TRBV6-1	CASSERGAGGPGDTQYF	TGTGCCAGCAGTGAACGGGGTGCGGGAGGGCCGGGAGATACGCAGTATTTT
TRBJ2-4	.	TRBD1	TRBV19	CASRDTPGTGAKNIQYF	TGTGCCAGTAGAGATACCCCCGGGACAGGGGCCAAAAACATTCAGTACTTC
TRBJ2-5	.	TRBD1	TRBV7-6	CASSLRDRGETQYF	TGTGCCAGCAGCTTACGGGACAGGGGAGAGACCCAGTACTTC
TRBJ2-4	.	.	TRBV19	CASSSGQAKNIQYF	TGTGCCAGTAGTTCGGGCCAAGCCAAAAACATTCAGTACTTC
TRBJ2-1	.	TRBD2	TRBV7-6	CASSPSAGGIIGEQFF	TGTGCCAGCAGCCCATCAGCGGGAGGGATCATTGGAGAGCAGTTCTTC
TRBJ1-1	.	TRBD1	TRBV5-1	CASSWTGFEAFF	TGCGCCAGCAGCTGGACAGGGTTTGAAGCTTTCTTT
TRBJ1-3	.	TRBD1	TRBV30	CAWDRGNGNTIYF	TGTGCCTGGGACAGGGGGAATGGAAACACCATATATTTT